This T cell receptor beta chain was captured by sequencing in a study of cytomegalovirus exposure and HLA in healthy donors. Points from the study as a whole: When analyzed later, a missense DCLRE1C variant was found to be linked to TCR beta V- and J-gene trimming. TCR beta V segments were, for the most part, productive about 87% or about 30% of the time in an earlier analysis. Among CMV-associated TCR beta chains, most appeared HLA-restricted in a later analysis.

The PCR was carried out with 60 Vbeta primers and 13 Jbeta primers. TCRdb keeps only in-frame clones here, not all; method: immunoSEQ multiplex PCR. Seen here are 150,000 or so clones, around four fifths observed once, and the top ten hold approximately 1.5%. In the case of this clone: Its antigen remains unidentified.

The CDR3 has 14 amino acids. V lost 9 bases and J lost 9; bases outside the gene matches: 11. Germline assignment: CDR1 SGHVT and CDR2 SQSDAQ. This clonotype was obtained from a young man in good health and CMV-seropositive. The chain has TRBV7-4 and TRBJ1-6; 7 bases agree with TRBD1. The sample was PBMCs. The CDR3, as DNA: TGTGCCAGGAGAAACAGGGGCGCGGGTTCACCCCTCCACTTT. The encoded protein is CARRNRGAGSPLHF.